The 5 T cell receptor beta chains below come from one sample, sequenced in a study of T cell responses to AZD1222 COVID-19 vaccine. Libraries were prepared by immunoSEQ multiplex PCR; TCRdb keeps only in-frame clonotypes and omits some of them. This sample has around 200,000 clones, with roughly 88% found just once. The sequenced sample was peripheral blood, obtained on day 0 of AZD1222 vaccination. These receptors were obtained from an adult in good health.

The chain uses TRBV5-6 and TRBJ1-3; tentatively, D is TRBD1 (5 bases). The CDR3 sequence is 16 residues long. Trimming took off 3 bases at V and 0 bases at J, with 13 bases between the two ends. The V gene's germline CDR1 is SGHDT and CDR2 YYEEEE. CDR3 residues: CASSSRDAPSGNTIYF. The CDR3 bases are TGTGCCAGCAGCTCCCGGGACGCTCCCTCTGGAAACACCATATATTTT.

The V call is TRBV11-1, the J call TRBJ2-5; no definite D call. The V end was cut by 3 bases, the J end by 5 bases, with 10 bases between. The CDR3 covers 13 residues. Per the germline V gene, CDR1 is SGHAT and CDR2 is FQDESV (reference sequence). This chain's CDR3 is CASSLLFGETQYF. CDR3 DNA sequence: TGTGCCAGCAGCTTGCTATTTGGGGAGACCCAGTACTTC.

The V call is TRBV18, the J call TRBJ2-2; no reliable D call. This CDR3 has 16 residues. Trimming removed 3 bases from V and 2 bases from J, with 13 bases in between. The germline V gene encodes CDR1 KGHSH and CDR2 LQKENI. The CDR3 is CASSPTPPLNTGELFF. CDR3 sequence (DNA): TGTGCCAGCTCACCCACTCCGCCACTTAACACCGGGGAGCTGTTTTTT.

This chain connects TRBV5-1 to TRBJ2-7; TRBD1 matches at 7 bases. Germline lookup yields CDR1 SGHRS and CDR2 YFSETQ. This CDR3 contains 16 residues. The ends lost 4 bases at V and 2 bases at J; junction bases unmatched: 12. The CDR3 protein is CASSQTPVDRAYEQYF. CDR3 coding DNA: TGCGCCAGCAGCCAGACCCCGGTTGACAGGGCCTACGAGCAGTACTTC. Together with reference TRBV5-1 and TRBJ2-7, the CDR3 gives the full variable domain: KAGVTQTPRYLIKTRGQQVTLSCSPISGHRSVSWYQQTPGQGLQFLFEYFSETQRNKGNFPGRFSGRQFSNSRSEMNVSTLELGDSALYLCASSQTPVDRAYEQYFGPGTRLTVT.

The chain recombines TRBV7-2 with TRBJ2-7, with D hard to call. V shed 4 bases and J shed 3 bases, with 7 bases lying between them. Per germline, CDR1 SGHTA and CDR2 FQGNSA. This CDR3 contains 12 residues. DNA of the CDR3: TGTGCCAGCAGCTCCCCTCACTACGAGCAGTACTTC. This encodes CASSSPHYEQYF.